The TCR beta chain described here comes from a study of blood T cells in healthy people across ages. This CDR3 has 14 residues. Germline V lookup: CDR1 SGHDT, CDR2 YYEEEE. The V end was cut by 4 bases, the J end by 7 bases, with 15 bases between. A note on this clonotype: Its antigen is not identified.

Ranging in age from roughly 6 to 90, the donors were healthy Caucasian individuals from Russia. Then a second PCR, running roughly 6 to 12 cycles, was carried out with a sample-barcoded 5' primer and a J-beta primer mix. TCRdb re-derived calls from the 5' RACE reads in MiXCR, one entry per CDR3 protein. The profile shows about 290,000 distinct CDR3 sequences, roughly 26% of them singletons. Study results and caveats: The fall in TCR beta diversity per million T cells was roughly linear with age.

The chain couples TRBV5-6 to TRBJ1-5; D is perhaps TRBD1 (5 bases). Material for sequencing was blood. The clonotype comes from a woman aged 70-85 years in good health. The CDR3 DNA follows: TGTGCCAGCAGCCTACGTCGGGGGATGCAGCCCCAGCATTTT. It codes for CASSLRRGMQPQHF.